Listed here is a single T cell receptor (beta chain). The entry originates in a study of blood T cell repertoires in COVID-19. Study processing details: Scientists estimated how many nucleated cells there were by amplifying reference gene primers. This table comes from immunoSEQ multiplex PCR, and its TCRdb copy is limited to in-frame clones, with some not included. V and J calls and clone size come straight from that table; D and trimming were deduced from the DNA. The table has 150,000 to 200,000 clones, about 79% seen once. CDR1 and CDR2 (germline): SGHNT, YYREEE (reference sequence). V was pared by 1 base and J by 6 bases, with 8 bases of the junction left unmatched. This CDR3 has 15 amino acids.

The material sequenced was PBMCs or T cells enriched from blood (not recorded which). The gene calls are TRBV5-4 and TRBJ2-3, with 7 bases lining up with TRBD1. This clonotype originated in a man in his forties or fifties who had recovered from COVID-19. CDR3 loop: CASSLIAPRGDTQYF. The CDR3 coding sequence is TGTGCCAGCAGCTTGATAGCGCCCAGGGGGGATACGCAGTATTTT.